This T cell receptor beta chain emerged from a study of identical twins. Regarding the study as a whole: Modelling approaches yielded underestimates of out-of-frame TCR alpha sharing between monozygotic twins. It was cross-sectional statistical analysis, not following the same donors, that the conclusions relied on. Out-of-frame beta sequences exhibited a weaker degree of excess twin sharing.

From germline, CDR1 is SQVTM and CDR2 ANQGSEA. The V and J ends lost 3 bases and 3 bases respectively, with 8 bases between them. The CDR3 loop spans 13 amino acids. cDNA carried unique molecular identifiers, and a universal primer site was added by template switching. In TCRdb, the 5' RACE reads were re-called with MiXCR into one record per CDR3 protein. The repertoire has some 500,000 distinct CDR3 sequences, 11% to 15% of them found once; the top ten carry 0.52%. This clonotype was seen only a few times. Its antigen remains unknown. Separately, the same data were catalogued under a study of yellow fever vaccine responses in identical twins.

V and J are TRBV29-1 and TRBJ2-2, with D uncertain. Sequences were obtained from CD4+ T cells sorted from blood. This TCR was sampled from a young woman in good health. DNA of the CDR3: TGCAGCGTTGACTCGCCCTACACCGGGGAGCTGTTTTTT. It yields the protein CSVDSPYTGELFF.